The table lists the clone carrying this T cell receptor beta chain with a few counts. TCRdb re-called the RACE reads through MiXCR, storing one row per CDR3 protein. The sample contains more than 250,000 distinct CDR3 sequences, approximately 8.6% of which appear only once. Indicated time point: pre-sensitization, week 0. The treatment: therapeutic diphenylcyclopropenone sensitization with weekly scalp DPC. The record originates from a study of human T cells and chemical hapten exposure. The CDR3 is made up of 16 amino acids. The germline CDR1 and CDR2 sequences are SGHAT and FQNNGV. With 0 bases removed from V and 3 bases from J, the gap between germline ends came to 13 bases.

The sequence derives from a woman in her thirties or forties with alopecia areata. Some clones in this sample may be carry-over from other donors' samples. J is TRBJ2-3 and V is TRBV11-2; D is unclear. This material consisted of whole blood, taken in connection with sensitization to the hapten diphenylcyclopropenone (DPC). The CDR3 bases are TGTGCCAGCAGCTTAGAGACTTCACTATCTACAGATACGCAGTATTTT. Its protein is CASSLETSLSTDTQYF.